Below, 21 T cell receptor beta chains from the same sample are listed, as sequenced in a study of T cells after yellow fever vaccination. TCRdb reanalysed the 5' RACE reads using MiXCR and keeps one entry per CDR3 protein. The table records around 610,000 distinct CDR3 sequences, about 13% of them present only once. The source material was PBMCs, sampled on the day of the yellow fever booster vaccination. The receptors derive from a man aged 25 to 40 who received the YFV17D yellow fever vaccine.

The gene calls are TRBV3-1 and TRBJ2-1; 9 bases are shared with TRBD2. Unmatched junction bases numbered 1, after V lost 0 bases and J lost 4 bases. Germline CDR1 and CDR2: LGHDT and YNNKEL (reference sequence). There are 15 residues in the CDR3. The CDR3 nucleotides read TGTGCCAGCAGCCAAGACGCGGGGGGGTACAATGAGCAGTTCTTC. Its protein is CASSQDAGGYNEQFF.

V usage is TRBV9 and J usage is TRBJ2-3; the match to TRBD2 covers 11 bases. Germline assignment: CDR1 SGDLS and CDR2 YYNGEE. Trimming removed 4 bases from V and 3 bases from J; junction bases left unmatched: 4. This CDR3 spans 15 amino acids. The CDR3 is CASSTRLAGTDTQYF. DNA for the CDR3: TGTGCCAGCAGCACTCGACTAGCGGGAACAGATACGCAGTATTTT.

In this sample, this clonotype turned up a few times. The chain links TRBV24-1 to TRBJ2-5; 10 nucleotides line up with TRBD1. The CDR3 runs 17 residues. CDR1 is KGHDR and CDR2 is SFDVKD in the germline V gene. J gave up 5 bases and V 4 bases, and 12 bases lay outside the gene matches. In DNA form, the CDR3 reads TGTGCCACCAGTGAAGGAAGGACAGGGGGTTACGGGGAGACCCAGTACTTC. Its protein is CATSEGRTGGYGETQYF.

The rearrangement uses TRBV11-2 and TRBJ2-2; 8 bases agree with TRBD1. This CDR3 is 15 amino acids long. Germline trimming cut 5 bases from V and 7 bases from J; bases unmatched to any gene: 9. Per germline, CDR1 SGHAT and CDR2 FQNNGV. The CDR3 is CASSRRQGWGGELFF. CDR3 sequence (DNA): TGTGCCAGCAGCCGCCGACAGGGGTGGGGCGGGGAGCTGTTTTTT.

The rearrangement links TRBV19 to TRBJ2-1, with TRBD2 identical over 10 bases. Looked up from germline, CDR1 is LNHDA and CDR2 is SQIVND (reference sequence). This CDR3 has 17 amino acids. V gave up 4 bases and J gave up 1 base; unmatched junction bases: 7. This CDR3 reads CASSNQAGGLSYNEQFF. CDR3 DNA sequence: TGTGCCAGTAGTAACCAAGCGGGAGGGTTGTCCTACAATGAGCAGTTCTTC.

This clonotype was seen a few times. The rearrangement uses TRBV20-1 and TRBJ2-5; the D is unclear. This CDR3 is 14 amino acids long. Trimming removed 3 bases from V and 4 bases from J, with 15 bases in between. Germline CDR1 reads DFQATT; CDR2 reads SNEGSKA (reference sequence). CDR3 sequence: CSASVGGSRETQYF. CDR3 DNA: TGCAGTGCTAGTGTAGGTGGCAGTCGAGAGACCCAGTACTTC.

This clonotype appeared a few times. This chain links TRBV7-2 with TRBJ1-3; the D is unclear. Germline CDR1 and CDR2: SGHTA and FQGNSA. The V gene lost 6 bases and the J gene lost 0 bases, with 6 bases spanning the gap. The CDR3 runs 13 residues. CDR3 DNA sequence: TGTGCCAGCAGACCCTCCTCTGGAAACACCATATATTTT. Protein product: CASRPSSGNTIYF. Full variable domain (remainder filled in from reference TRBV7-2 and TRBJ1-3): GAGVSQSPSNKVTEKGKDVELRCDPISGHTALYWYRQSLGQGLEFLIYFQGNSAPDKSGLPSDRFSAERTGGSVSTLTIQRTQQEDSAVYLCASRPSSGNTIYFGEGSWLTVV.

This clonotype has more than one count but fewer than ten. CDR3 residues: CASSPMVAEAFF. The CDR3 DNA reads as TGTGCCAGCAGCCCGATGGTTGCTGAAGCTTTCTTT. The chain has TRBV7-9 and TRBJ1-1, with D hard to call. The V end lost 5 bases, the J end lost 6 bases, and 10 bases lay between the germline ends. Germline CDR1 reads SEHNR; CDR2 reads FQNEAQ (reference sequence). The length of the CDR3 is 12 residues.

The rearrangement joins TRBV3-1 to TRBJ2-3; no reliable D call. The CDR3 has 13 residues. CDR1 and CDR2 from the germline V gene are LGHDT and YNNKEL (reference sequence). Trimming took off 4 bases at V and 5 bases at J, with 10 bases between the two ends. The CDR3 is CASSLARKDTQYF. As DNA, the CDR3 is TGTGCCAGCAGCCTCGCGAGGAAAGATACGCAGTATTTT.

This clonotype was counted between two and nine times. The chain links TRBV28 to TRBJ1-6, with a possible D match to TRBD1 (6 bases). In germline, CDR1 is MDHEN, CDR2 SYDVKM. This CDR3 is built from 14 residues. Trimming removed 6 bases from V and 14 bases from J, with 20 bases in between. As DNA, the CDR3 is TGTGCCAGCAGAATCTCCGGGGGCCCGCGTTCCCTCCACTTT. Its protein product is CASRISGGPRSLHF.

J is TRBJ1-1 and V is TRBV6-1; D ambiguous. V lost 6 bases to trimming and J lost 0 bases, with 14 bases between them. CDR1 and CDR2 from the germline V gene are MNHNS and SASEGT. The length of the CDR3 is 15 residues. CDR3: CASSHRAGMNTEAFF. The CDR3 nucleotides are TGTGCCAGCAGCCACCGGGCAGGTATGAACACTGAAGCTTTCTTT.

This clonotype was recorded a few times. The V gene is TRBV18, the J gene TRBJ1-5; unclear D gene. Germline lookup yields CDR1 KGHSH and CDR2 LQKENI. Trimming cost V 6 bases and J 6 bases, with 12 bases left between them. The CDR3 is 13 amino acids. The CDR3 DNA is TGTGCCAGCTCGAACCACTGGGGTCAGCCCCAGCATTTT. Protein: CASSNHWGQPQHF.

V usage is TRBV12-3 or TRBV12-4 and J usage is TRBJ2-6; possibly TRBD1 or TRBD2 for D (5 bases each). The CDR3 consists of 16 residues. Deletions cut 4 bases from V and 1 base from J, with 11 bases between. DNA for the CDR3: TGTGCCAGCAGTTGGTCGGGGCCTTCTGGGGCCAACGTCCTGACTTTC. This gives the protein CASSWSGPSGANVLTF.

This clonotype was observed at least ten times. The rearrangement links TRBV7-2 to TRBJ2-5; D call uncertain. The CDR3 runs 16 residues. Germline-derived CDR1 and CDR2 are SGHTA and FQGNSA. Trimming removed 2 bases from V and 1 base from J, with 14 bases in between. CDR3 in DNA: TGTGCCAGCAGCTTATCTTCGCGCAGGCTCCAAGAGACCCAGTACTTC. Translating gives CASSLSSRRLQETQYF.

This clonotype turned up a few times. This chain links TRBV29-1 with TRBJ1-4; D perhaps matches TRBD1 (6 bases). The CDR3 is 15 amino acids. Trimming stripped 4 bases from V and 0 bases from J, with 12 bases between. Germline V gene data show CDR1 as SQVTM and CDR2 as ANQGSEA. CDR3 loop: CSVGQGRATNEKLFF. DNA of the CDR3: TGCAGCGTTGGCCAGGGGAGGGCAACTAATGAAAAACTGTTTTTT.

This clonotype was counted a few times. The rearrangement joins TRBV10-2 to TRBJ2-5; 14 positions match TRBD2. Looked up from germline, CDR1 is WSHSY and CDR2 is SAAADI. Trimming removed 0 bases from V and 5 bases from J; junction bases left unmatched: 5. The CDR3 loop spans 17 amino acids. CDR3 DNA sequence: TGCGCCAGCAGTGAGTCGACGGGGACTAGCGGGAGCGAGACCCAGTACTTC. It is translated as CASSESTGTSGSETQYF.

The chain joins TRBV12-5 to TRBJ2-2, with TRBD2 identical over 8 bases. Germline-derived CDR1 and CDR2 are LGHNT and FRNRAP. The CDR3 contains 16 residues. V shed 3 bases, J shed 1 base, and the junction held 4 bases outside the gene matches. The CDR3 protein is CASGFVAGQNTGELFF. CDR3 bases: TGTGCTAGTGGTTTCGTAGCGGGACAGAACACCGGGGAGCTGTTTTTT.

The chain couples TRBV4-3 to TRBJ2-3, with 13 positions matching TRBD2. The junction had 2 bases not matched to a gene; V was cut back by 4 bases and J by 4 bases. The length of the CDR3 is 15 residues. CDR1 and CDR2 from the germline V gene are LGHNA and YSLEER. In DNA, the CDR3 is TGCGCCAGCAGCCTTACTAGCGGGAGGGCAGATACGCAGTATTTT. Its protein product is CASSLTSGRADTQYF.

This clonotype was found a few times. This chain connects TRBV29-1 to TRBJ2-7; tentatively, D is TRBD1 (6 bases). V lost 6 bases and J 3 bases, leaving 24 bases between the germline ends. Germline CDR1 and CDR2: SQVTM and ANQGSEA. This CDR3 comprises 16 residues. The CDR3 sequence: CSVHSGTTTNNYEQYF. The DNA of the CDR3 is TGCAGCGTGCATTCCGGGACAACAACCAATAACTACGAGCAGTACTTC.

The gene calls are TRBV7-6 and TRBJ2-2; TRBD1 agrees at 10 bases. V shed 3 bases, J shed 6 bases, and the junction held 7 bases outside the gene matches. This CDR3 is 16 amino acids long. CDR1 and CDR2 (germline): SGHVS, FNYEAQ. The CDR3 DNA reads as TGTGCCAGCAGCTTCTTATTGGACAGGGGGTCCGGGGAGCTGTTTTTT. Amino acids: CASSFLLDRGSGELFF.

The chain recombines TRBV20-1 with TRBJ1-1, with D hard to call. CDR3 length equals 10 residues. The V gene lost 5 bases and the J gene lost 7 bases, with 8 bases spanning the gap. Germline V CDR1 and CDR2: DFQATT, SNEGSKA (reference sequence). CDR3: CSAYPFEAFF. CDR3 nucleotides: TGCAGTGCTTACCCCTTTGAAGCTTTCTTT.